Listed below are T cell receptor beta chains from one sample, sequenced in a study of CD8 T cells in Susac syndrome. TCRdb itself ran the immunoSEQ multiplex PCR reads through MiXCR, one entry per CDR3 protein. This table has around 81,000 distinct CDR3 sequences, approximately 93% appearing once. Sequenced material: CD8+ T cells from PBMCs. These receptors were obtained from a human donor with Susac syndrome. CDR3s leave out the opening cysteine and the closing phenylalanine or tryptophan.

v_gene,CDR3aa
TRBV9,ASSEGGLAIHEQY
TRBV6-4,ASMLGGKDTQY
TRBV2,ASSEMVSSYEQY
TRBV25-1,ASSEEPNYGYT
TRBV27,ASSSWTSSYGYT
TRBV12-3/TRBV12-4,ASSHRDRGHEQY
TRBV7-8,ASSSGRFYQPQH
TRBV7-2,ASSYHPGQGTHEQY
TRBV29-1,SVEGGPLAYEQY
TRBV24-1,ATSDPDRGADTQY